The 4 T cell receptor beta chains listed next were all sequenced from one sample in a study of a mutant IDH1 vaccine in newly diagnosed glioma. Using immunoSEQ multiplex PCR, the repertoire was profiled, and TCRdb retains in-frame clones only, with some absent. This sample has around 65,000 clones; around 86% occur once, and the top ten carry 3.5% to 4%. These receptors' antigens are unknown. Time point noted: week 47, end of study. Doses comprised 300 ug of mutant IDH1 20-mer peptide each, plus topical imiquimod. Sequencing was performed on PBMCs, taken from a glioma patient whose treatment included an IDH1 peptide vaccine. Receptor source: a man aged 25-45 years with glioma.

V and J are TRBV19 and TRBJ1-1; 10 bases match TRBD1. V was pared by 7 bases and J by 5 bases, with 7 bases of the junction left unmatched. The CDR3 sequence is 14 residues long. The V gene's germline CDR1 is LNHDA and CDR2 SQIVND (reference sequence). This CDR3 is CASTDRGLKTEAFF. CDR3 bases: TGTGCCAGTACAGACAGGGGGCTAAAAACTGAAGCTTTCTTT.

In its sample, this clone was seen a few times. The V and J genes are TRBV5-6 and TRBJ1-1; TRBD1 might be the D (6 bases). Per germline, CDR1 SGHDT and CDR2 YYEEEE. This CDR3 contains 14 residues. The V end was cut by 4 bases, the J end by 1 base, with 11 bases between. The CDR3 coding sequence is TGTGCCAGCAGCCGTACAGGGAAGAACACTGAAGCTTTCTTT. It encodes CASSRTGKNTEAFF.

The genes are TRBV18 and TRBJ1-6, with TRBD1 as a possible D gene (6 bases). Germline CDR1 and CDR2: KGHSH and LQKENI. V was shortened by 1 base and J by 5 bases, with 9 bases between the two germline ends. The CDR3 is 15 residues long. In DNA, the CDR3 is TGTGCCAGCTCACCACTCCAGGGGCATAATTCACCCCTCCACTTT. Its translation: CASSPLQGHNSPLHF. Supplemented by reference TRBV18 and TRBJ1-6, the full variable domain reads NAGVMQNPRHLVRRRGQEARLRCSPMKGHSHVYWYRQLPEEGLKFMVYLQKENIIDESGMPKERFSAEFPKEGPSILRIQQVVRGDSAAYFCASSPLQGHNSPLHFGNGTRLTVT.

The rearrangement uses TRBV27 and TRBJ1-2; 10 positions match TRBD1. Trimming removed 4 bases from V and 6 bases from J; junction bases left unmatched: 5. Per the germline V gene, CDR1 is MNHEY and CDR2 is SMNVEV (reference sequence). The length of the CDR3 is 14 residues. The CDR3 here is CASSYAGQGDGYTF. The CDR3 nucleotides read TGTGCCAGCAGTTACGCTGGACAGGGGGATGGCTACACCTTC.